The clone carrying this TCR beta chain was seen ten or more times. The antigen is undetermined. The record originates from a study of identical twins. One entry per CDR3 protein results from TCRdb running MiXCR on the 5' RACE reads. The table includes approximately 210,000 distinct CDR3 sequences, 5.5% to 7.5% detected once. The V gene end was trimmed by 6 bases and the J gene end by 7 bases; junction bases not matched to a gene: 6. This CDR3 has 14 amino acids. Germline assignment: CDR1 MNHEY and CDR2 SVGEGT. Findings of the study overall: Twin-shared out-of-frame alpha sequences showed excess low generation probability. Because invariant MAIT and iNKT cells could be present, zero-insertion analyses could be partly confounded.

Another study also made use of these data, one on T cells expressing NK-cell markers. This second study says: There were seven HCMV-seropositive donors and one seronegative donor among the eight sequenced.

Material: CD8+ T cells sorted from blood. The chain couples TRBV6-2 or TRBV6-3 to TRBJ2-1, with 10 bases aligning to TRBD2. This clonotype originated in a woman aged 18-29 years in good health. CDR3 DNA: TGTGCCAGCAGCCTAGCGGGAGTTTCTAATGAGCAGTTCTTC. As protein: CASSLAGVSNEQFF.